This TCR beta chain was obtained from a study of prognosis after radiotherapy for stage I lung cancer. Whole-study context: Medical inoperability was the status assigned to all non-small cell lung cancer patients.

A volume of about 5.5 milliliters of peripheral blood was collected by draw at each of two time points. Template was genomic DNA; TCR beta CDR3 amplified in two multiplex PCR rounds. Gene-specific TRBV and TRBJ primers were used in PCR round one. TCRdb reprocessed the multiplex PCR reads via MiXCR and lists one record per CDR3 protein. The sample carries roughly 30,000 distinct CDR3 sequences, roughly 40% recorded once. This CDR3 spans 15 amino acids. Trimming removed 6 bases at V and 3 bases at J, with 14 bases between. V and J are TRBV12-3 or TRBV12-4 and TRBJ2-2, with TRBD1 as a possible D gene (5 bases). The origin of this receptor is a donor aged 50 or older with non-small cell lung cancer. The sample consisted of PBMCs, taken before or after stereotactic body radiation therapy (not recorded which). CDR3 in amino acids: CASSLLAGYTGELFF. The CDR3 region has the DNA TGTGCCAGCAGCCTCTTGGCAGGGTACACCGGGGAGCTGTTTTTT.